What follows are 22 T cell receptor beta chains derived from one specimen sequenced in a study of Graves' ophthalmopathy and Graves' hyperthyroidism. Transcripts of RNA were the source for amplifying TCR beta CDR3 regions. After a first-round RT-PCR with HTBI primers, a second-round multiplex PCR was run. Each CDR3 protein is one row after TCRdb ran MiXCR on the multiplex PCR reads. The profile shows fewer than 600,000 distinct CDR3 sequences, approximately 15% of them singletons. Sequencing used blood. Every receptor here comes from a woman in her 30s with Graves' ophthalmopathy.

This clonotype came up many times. CDR3 DNA sequence: TGTGCCAGCAGCCCCGGAGGCGGGAGTGGCGAGCAGTACTTC. Translating it yields CASSPGGGSGEQYF. V is TRBV28 and J is TRBJ2-7, with 7 bases fitting TRBD2. The V and J ends lost 6 bases and 6 bases, in that order; junction bases with no gene match: 11. CDR3 size: 14 residues. Germline V lookup: CDR1 MDHEN, CDR2 SYDVKM.

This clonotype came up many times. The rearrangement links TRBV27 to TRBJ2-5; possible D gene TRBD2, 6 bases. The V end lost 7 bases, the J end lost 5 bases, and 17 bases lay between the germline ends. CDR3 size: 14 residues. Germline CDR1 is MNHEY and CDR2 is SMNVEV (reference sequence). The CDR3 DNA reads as TGTGCCAGCATGAGACTAGGAACCCGGGAGACCCAGTACTTC. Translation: CASMRLGTRETQYF.

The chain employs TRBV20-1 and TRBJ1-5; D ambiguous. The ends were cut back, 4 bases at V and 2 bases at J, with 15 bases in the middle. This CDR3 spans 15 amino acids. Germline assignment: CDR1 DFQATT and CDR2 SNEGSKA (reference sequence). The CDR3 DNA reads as TGCAGTGCTACCGTTGACACGACTGGCAATCAGCCCCAGCATTTT. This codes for CSATVDTTGNQPQHF.

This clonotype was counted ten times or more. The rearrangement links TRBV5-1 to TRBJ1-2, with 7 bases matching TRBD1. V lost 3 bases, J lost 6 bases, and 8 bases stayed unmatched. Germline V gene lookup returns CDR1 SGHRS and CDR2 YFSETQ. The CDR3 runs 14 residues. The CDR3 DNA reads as TGCGCCAGCAGCTGGAGACAGGGCGGGGATGGCTACACCTTC. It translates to CASSWRQGGDGYTF.

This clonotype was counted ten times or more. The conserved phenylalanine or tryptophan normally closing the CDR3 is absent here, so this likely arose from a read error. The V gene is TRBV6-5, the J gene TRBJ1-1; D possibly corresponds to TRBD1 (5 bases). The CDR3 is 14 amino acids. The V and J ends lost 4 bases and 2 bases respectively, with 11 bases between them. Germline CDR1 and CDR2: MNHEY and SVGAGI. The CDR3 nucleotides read TGTGCCAGCAGTTGGGAGGGGACTAACACTGAAGCTTTCCTT. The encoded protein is CASSWEGTNTEAFL.

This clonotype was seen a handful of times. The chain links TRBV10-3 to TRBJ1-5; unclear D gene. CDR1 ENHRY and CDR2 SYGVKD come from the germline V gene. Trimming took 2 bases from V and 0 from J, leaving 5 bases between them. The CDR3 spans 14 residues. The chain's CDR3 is CAISEPYSNQPQHF. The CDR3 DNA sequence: TGTGCCATCAGTGAGCCCTATAGCAATCAGCCCCAGCATTTT.

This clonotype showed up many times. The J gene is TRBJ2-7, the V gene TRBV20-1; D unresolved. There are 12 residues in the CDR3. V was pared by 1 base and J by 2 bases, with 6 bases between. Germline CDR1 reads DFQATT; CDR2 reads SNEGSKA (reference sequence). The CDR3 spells CSARGVAYEQYF. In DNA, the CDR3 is TGCAGTGCTAGAGGAGTGGCCTACGAGCAGTACTTC.

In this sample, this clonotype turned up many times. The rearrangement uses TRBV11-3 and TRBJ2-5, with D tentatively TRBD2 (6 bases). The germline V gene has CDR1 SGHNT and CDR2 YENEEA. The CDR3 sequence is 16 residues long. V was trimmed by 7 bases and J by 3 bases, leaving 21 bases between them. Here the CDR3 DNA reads TGTGCCAGCACCTTGCGGGGAGGCCTGTCTAAAGAGACCCAGTACTTC. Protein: CASTLRGGLSKETQYF.

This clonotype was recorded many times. The CDR3 sequence: CASSLVGLAFF. As DNA, the CDR3 is TGTGCCAGCAGTTTAGTAGGGTTAGCTTTCTTT. The rearrangement joins TRBV28 to TRBJ1-1; no reliable D call. The length of the CDR3 is 11 residues. The V end was cut by 2 bases, the J end by 10 bases, with 8 bases between. CDR1 and CDR2 (germline): MDHEN, SYDVKM.

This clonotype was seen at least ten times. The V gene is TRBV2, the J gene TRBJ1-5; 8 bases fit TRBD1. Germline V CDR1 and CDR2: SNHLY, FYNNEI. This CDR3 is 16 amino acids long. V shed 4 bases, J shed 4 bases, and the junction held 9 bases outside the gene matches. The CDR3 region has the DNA TGTGCCAGCAGTGCGGGTTTGCAGGGGGCTAATCAGCCCCAGCATTTT. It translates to CASSAGLQGANQPQHF.

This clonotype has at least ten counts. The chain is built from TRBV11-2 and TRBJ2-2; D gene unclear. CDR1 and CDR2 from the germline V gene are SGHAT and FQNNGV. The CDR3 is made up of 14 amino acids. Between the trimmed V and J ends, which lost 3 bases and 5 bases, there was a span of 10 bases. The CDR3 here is CASSFTAGTGELFF. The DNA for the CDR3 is TGTGCCAGCAGCTTTACAGCTGGAACCGGGGAGCTGTTTTTT.

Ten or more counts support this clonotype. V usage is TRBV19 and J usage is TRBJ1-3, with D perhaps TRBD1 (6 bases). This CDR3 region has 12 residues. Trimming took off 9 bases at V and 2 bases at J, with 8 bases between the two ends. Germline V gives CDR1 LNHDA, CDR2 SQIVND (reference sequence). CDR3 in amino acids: CASRGAGNTIYF. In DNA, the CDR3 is TGTGCCAGCAGGGGAGCTGGAAACACCATATATTTT.

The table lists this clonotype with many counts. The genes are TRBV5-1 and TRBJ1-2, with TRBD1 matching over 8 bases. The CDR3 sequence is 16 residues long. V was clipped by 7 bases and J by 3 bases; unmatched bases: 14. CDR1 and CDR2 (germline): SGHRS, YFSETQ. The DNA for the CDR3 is TGCGCCAGCTCCCCCATTGGGCAGGGGGCATACTATGGCTACACCTTC. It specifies CASSPIGQGAYYGYTF.

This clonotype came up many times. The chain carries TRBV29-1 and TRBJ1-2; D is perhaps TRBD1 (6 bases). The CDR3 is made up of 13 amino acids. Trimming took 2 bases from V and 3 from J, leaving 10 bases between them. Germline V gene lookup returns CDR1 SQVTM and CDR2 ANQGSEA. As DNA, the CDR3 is TGCAGCGTTGAATCAGGGGAAGACTATGGCTACACCTTC. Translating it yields CSVESGEDYGYTF.

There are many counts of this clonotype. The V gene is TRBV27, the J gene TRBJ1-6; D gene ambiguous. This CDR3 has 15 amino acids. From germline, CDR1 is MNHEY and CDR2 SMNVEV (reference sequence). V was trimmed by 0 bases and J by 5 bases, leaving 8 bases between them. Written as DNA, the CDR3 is TGTGCCAGCAGTTTATCGAGGGCAGATAATTCACCCCTCCACTTT. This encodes CASSLSRADNSPLHF.

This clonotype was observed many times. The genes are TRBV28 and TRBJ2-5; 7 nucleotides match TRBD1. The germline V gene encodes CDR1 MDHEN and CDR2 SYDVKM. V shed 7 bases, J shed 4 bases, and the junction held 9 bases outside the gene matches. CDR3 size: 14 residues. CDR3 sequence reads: CASTQKRGRETQYF. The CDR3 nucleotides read TGTGCCAGCACCCAGAAAAGGGGGCGAGAGACCCAGTACTTC.

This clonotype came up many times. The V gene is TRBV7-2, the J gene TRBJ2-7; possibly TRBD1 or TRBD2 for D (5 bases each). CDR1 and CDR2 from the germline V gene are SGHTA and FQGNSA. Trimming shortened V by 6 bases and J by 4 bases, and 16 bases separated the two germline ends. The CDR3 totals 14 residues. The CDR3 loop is CASSARDVGYEQYF. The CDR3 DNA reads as TGTGCCAGCAGTGCCCGGGACGTCGGATACGAGCAGTACTTC.

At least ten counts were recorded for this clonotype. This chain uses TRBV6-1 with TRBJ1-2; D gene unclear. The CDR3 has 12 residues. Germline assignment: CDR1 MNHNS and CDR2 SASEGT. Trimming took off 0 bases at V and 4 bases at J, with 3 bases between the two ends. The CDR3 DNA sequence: TGTGCCAGCAGTGAAGCGGGCTATGGCTACACCTTC. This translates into CASSEAGYGYTF.

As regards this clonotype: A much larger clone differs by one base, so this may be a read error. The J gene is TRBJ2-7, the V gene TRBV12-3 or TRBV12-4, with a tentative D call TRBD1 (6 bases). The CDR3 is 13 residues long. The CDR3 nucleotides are TGTGCCAGCAGTTCCCAGAGGGGGTGGGAGCGGTACTTC. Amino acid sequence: CASSSQRGWERYF.

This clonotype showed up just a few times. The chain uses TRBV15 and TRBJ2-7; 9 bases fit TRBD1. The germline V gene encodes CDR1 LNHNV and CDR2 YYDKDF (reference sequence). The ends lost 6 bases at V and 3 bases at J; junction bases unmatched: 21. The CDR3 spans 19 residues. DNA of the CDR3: TGTGCCACCAGGAACGTGGGACAGGGAGGACCTTCGATTCGCTACGAGCAGTACTTC. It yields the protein CATRNVGQGGPSIRYEQYF.

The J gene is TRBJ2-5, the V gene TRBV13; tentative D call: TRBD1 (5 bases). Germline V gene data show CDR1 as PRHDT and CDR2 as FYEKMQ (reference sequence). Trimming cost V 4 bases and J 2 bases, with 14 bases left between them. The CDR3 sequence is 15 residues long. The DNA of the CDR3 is TGTGCCAGCAGCTCCCTCCGACAGATTCAAGAGACCCAGTACTTC. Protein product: CASSSLRQIQETQYF.

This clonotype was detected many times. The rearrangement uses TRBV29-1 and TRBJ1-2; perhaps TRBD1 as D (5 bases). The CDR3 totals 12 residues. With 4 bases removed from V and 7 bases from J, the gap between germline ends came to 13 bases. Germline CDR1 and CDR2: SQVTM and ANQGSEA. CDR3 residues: CSVAGAGGGYTF. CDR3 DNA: TGCAGCGTTGCCGGGGCTGGGGGTGGCTACACCTTC.